This TCR beta chain was sequenced during a study of blood T cell repertoires in COVID-19. Study summary: Acute and convalescent COVID-19 specimens originated in the United States, Italy and Spain. The analysed material was cDNA or gDNA that came from T cells, B-cell-depleted T cells, or PBMCs.

Methods used by the authors: Amplification from reference gene primers served as the basis for estimated nucleated cell counts. Assay: immunoSEQ multiplex PCR; the TCRdb copy retains only in-frame clones and omits some. The V and J calls and clone size come from that table; D and trimming were worked out from the DNA. Altogether about 190,000 clones are present, roughly four fifths being singletons, with the ten largest covering approximately 15%. CDR3 length: 17 amino acids. Looked up from germline, CDR1 is SSHAT and CDR2 is FNYEAQ (reference sequence). A note on this clone: The junction does not match germline at one end; this may be a read error.

The origin of this receptor is a man younger than 45 with active or convalescent COVID-19. This chain joins TRBV7-7 and TRBJ2-3; the match to TRBD2 covers 7 bases. Specimen: peripheral blood. The CDR3 region has the DNA TGTGCTAGCAGCTTAGGGGCCAGCGGGGCTAGCACAGATACGCAGTATTTT. Amino acids: CASSLGASGASTDTQYF.